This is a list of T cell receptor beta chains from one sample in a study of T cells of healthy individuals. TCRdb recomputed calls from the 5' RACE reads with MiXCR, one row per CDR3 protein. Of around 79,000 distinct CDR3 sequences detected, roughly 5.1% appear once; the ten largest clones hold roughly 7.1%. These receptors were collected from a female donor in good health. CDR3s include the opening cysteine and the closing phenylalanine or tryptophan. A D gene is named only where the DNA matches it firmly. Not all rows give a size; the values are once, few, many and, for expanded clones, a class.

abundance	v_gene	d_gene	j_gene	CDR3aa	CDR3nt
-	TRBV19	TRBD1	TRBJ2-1	CASSFQGDSVYNEQFF	TGTGCCAGTAGTTTCCAGGGGGATAGCGTTTACAATGAGCAGTTCTTC
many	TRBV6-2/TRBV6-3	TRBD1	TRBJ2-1	CASRQLGTGPYNEQFF	TGTGCCAGCAGGCAGTTGGGGACAGGCCCTTACAATGAGCAGTTCTTC
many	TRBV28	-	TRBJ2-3	CASSLSGGWGDTQYF	TGTGCCAGCAGTTTATCGGGGGGCTGGGGTGATACGCAGTATTTT
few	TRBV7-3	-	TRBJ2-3	CASSGGDTQYF	TGTGCCAGCTCAGGGGGGGATACGCAGTATTTT
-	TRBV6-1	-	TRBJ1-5	CASSLSVTAFNQPQHF	TGTGCCAGCAGTCTTTCCGTGACAGCTTTCAATCAGCCCCAGCATTTT
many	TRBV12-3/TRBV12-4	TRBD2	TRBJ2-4	CASSVTSVMAKNIQYF	TGTGCCAGCAGCGTAACTAGCGTGATGGCCAAAAACATTCAGTACTTC
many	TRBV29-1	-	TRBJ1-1	CSVLRENTEAFF	TGCAGCGTTCTTAGGGAGAACACTGAAGCTTTCTTT
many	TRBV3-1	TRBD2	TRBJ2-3	CASSQDRTSWTDTQYF	TGTGCCAGCAGCCAAGATAGGACTAGCTGGACAGATACGCAGTATTTT
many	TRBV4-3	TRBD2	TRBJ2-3	CASSPLPGLAGGADTQYF	TGCGCCAGCAGCCCACTCCCGGGACTAGCGGGAGGGGCAGATACGCAGTATTTT
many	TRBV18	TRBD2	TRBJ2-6	CASSPQKGLAGANVLTF	TGTGCCAGCTCACCACAGAAGGGACTAGCTGGGGCCAACGTCCTGACTTTC
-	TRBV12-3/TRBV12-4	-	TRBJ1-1	CASSFAWATEAFF	TGTGCCAGCAGTTTTGCATGGGCGACTGAAGCTTTCTTT
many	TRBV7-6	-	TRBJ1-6	CASSLVGGNSPLHF	TGTGCCAGCAGCTTGGTAGGGGGTAATTCACCCCTCCACTTT
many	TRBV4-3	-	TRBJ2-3	CASSQEGHDSTDTQYF	TGCGCCAGCAGCCAAGAGGGACATGATAGCACAGATACGCAGTATTTT
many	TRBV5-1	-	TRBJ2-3	CASLADPPTDTQYF	TGCGCCAGCTTGGCGGATCCCCCCACAGATACGCAGTATTTT